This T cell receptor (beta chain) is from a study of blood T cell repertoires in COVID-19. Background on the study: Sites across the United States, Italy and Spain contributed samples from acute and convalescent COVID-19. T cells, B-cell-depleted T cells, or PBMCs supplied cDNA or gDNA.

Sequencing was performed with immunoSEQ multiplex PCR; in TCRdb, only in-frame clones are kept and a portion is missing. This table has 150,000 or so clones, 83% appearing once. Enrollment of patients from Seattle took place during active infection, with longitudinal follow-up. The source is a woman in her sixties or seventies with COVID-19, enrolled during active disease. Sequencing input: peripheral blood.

As DNA, the CDR3 is TGTGCCTGGAAGGGACATCGGGATTCACCCCTCCACTTT. Translated, it gives CAWKGHRDSPLHF. The gene calls are TRBV30 and TRBJ1-6; perhaps TRBD1 as D (6 bases). The CDR3 extends over 13 amino acids. Germline assignment: CDR1 GTSNPN and CDR2 SVGIG (reference sequence). Trimming took 4 bases from V and 8 from J, leaving 12 bases between them. The full variable domain, in which reference TRBV30 and TRBJ1-6 provide the parts outside the CDR3, is SQTIHQWPATLVQPVGSPLSLECTVEGTSNPNLYWYRQAAGRGLQLLFYSVGIGQISSEVPQNLSASRPQDRQFILSSKKLLLSDSGFYLCAWKGHRDSPLHFGNGTRLTVT.